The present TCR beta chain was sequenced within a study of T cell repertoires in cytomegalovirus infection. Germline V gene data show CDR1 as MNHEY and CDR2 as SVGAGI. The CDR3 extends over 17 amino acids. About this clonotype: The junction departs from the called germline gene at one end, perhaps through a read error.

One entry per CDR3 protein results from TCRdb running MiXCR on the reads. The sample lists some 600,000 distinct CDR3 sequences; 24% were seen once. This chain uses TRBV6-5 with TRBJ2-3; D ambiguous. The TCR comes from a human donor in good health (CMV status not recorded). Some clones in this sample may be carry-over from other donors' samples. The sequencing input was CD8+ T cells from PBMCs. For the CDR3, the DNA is TGTGTCAGCAGTTACTGGTCAGGCCGTACCAGCACAGATACGCAGTATTTT. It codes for CVSSYWSGRTSTDTQYF.